These 27 T cell receptor beta chains share one sample of origin, sequenced in a study of neurological immune-mediated disorders (dated by TCRdb to about 2019). Libraries were prepared through 5' RACE. Sequencing was performed on an Illumina HiSeq 2500. TCRdb passed the public sequencing reads through fastp at Q25 and MiXCR, retaining productive beta sequences. Every CDR3 protein is listed once, alongside the most common genes and DNA of its rows. The sample table holds tens of thousands of distinct CDR3 sequences, of which almost 3.5% were seen once. Clones ranked in the top ten supply approximately 3.5% of the sample. Sequenced sample: PBMCs. The origin of the receptors is a man between 40 and 49 years old with multiple sclerosis.

Details on this clonotype: A much larger clone is a single base away; this may be a read error. The chain carries TRBV15 and TRBJ1-6; TRBD1 might be the D (6 bases). Germline-derived CDR1 and CDR2 are LNHNV and YYDKDF (reference sequence). This CDR3 contains 14 residues. The CDR3 is CATSRKGGNSPLNF. The CDR3 DNA reads TGTGCCACCAGCAGAAAGGGGGGAAATTCACCCCTCAACTTT.

The CDR3 sequence: CASSEPGLSSYEQYF. As DNA, the CDR3 is TGTGCCAGCAGTGAACCGGGACTATCCTCCTACGAGCAGTACTTC. V is TRBV6-1 and J is TRBJ2-7, with 7 positions matching TRBD2. This CDR3 comprises 15 residues. The trim removed 2 bases at V and 0 bases at J, leaving 4 bases unmatched. CDR1 is MNHNS, CDR2 SASEGT, per germline.

The table lists this clonotype with many counts. This chain uses TRBV12-3 or TRBV12-4 with TRBJ2-1; perhaps TRBD2 as D (6 bases). Trimming left V 1 base short and J 7 bases short, with 14 bases between. The CDR3 runs 15 residues. The CDR3 spells CASSLGSSGRNEQFF. The CDR3 DNA sequence: TGTGCCAGCAGTTTAGGATCCAGCGGGCGTAATGAGCAGTTCTTC.

This clonotype was counted many times. The chain combines TRBV7-6 with TRBJ2-2; perhaps TRBD1 as D (6 bases). Trimming cost V 2 bases and J 5 bases, with 18 bases left between them. This CDR3 has 17 residues. The germline V gene encodes CDR1 SGHVS and CDR2 FNYEAQ. CDR3 in amino acids: CASSLPLRHTGTGELFF. The CDR3 bases are TGTGCCAGCAGCTTACCACTGAGGCACACAGGGACCGGGGAGCTGTTTTTT. The entire variable domain, with the rest obtained from reference TRBV7-6 and TRBJ2-2, is as follows: GAGVSQSPRYKVTKRGQDVALRCDPISGHVSLYWYRQALGQGPEFLTYFNYEAQQDKSGLPNDRFSAERPEGSISTLTIQRTEQRDSAMYRCASSLPLRHTGTGELFFGEGSRLTVL.

This clonotype was seen many times. The V gene is TRBV7-7, the J gene TRBJ2-1, with D maybe TRBD1 (5 bases). CDR3 length: 12 residues. The germline V gene has CDR1 SSHAT and CDR2 FNYEAQ (reference sequence). V lost 4 bases, J lost 15 bases, and 16 bases lay in between. CDR3 region: CASSSGHSSLFF. CDR3 in DNA: TGTGCCAGCAGCTCAGGACACAGCTCTCTGTTCTTC.

This clonotype was counted many times. The chain uses TRBV3-1 and TRBJ2-2, with 9 nucleotides matching TRBD1. This CDR3 is built from 15 residues. Germline CDR1 reads LGHDT; CDR2 reads YNNKEL (reference sequence). The V gene end was trimmed by 4 bases and the J gene end by 4 bases; junction bases not matched to a gene: 4. CDR3 residues: CASSPTGGGTGELFF. The CDR3, as DNA: TGTGCCAGCAGCCCGACAGGGGGAGGCACCGGGGAGCTGTTTTTT.

This clonotype was counted only a few times. The chain's CDR3 is CASSLGTAFTYEQYF. CDR3 DNA sequence: TGTGCCAGCAGCTTAGGTACAGCGTTTACCTACGAGCAGTACTTC. J is TRBJ2-7 and V is TRBV7-2, with D unclear. The germline CDR1 and CDR2 sequences are SGHTA and FQGNSA. The CDR3 runs to 15 residues. Trimming cost V 1 base and J 2 bases, with 12 bases left between them.

This clonotype was found many times. V usage is TRBV7-2 and J usage is TRBJ2-1; 8 positions match TRBD2. The germline gives CDR1 SGHTA, CDR2 FQGNSA. The ends lost 1 base at V and 9 bases at J; junction bases unmatched: 8. The CDR3 loop spans 15 amino acids. The CDR3 coding sequence is TGTGCCAGCAGCTTAGAGTGGGCAGCGGGAGTTGAGCAGTTCTTC. The encoded protein is CASSLEWAAGVEQFF.

This clonotype was observed at least ten times. V is TRBV7-6 and J is TRBJ2-6; no firm D call. The CDR3 spans 16 residues. V lost 6 bases and J 1 base, leaving 13 bases between the germline ends. In germline, CDR1 is SGHVS, CDR2 FNYEAQ. This CDR3 reads CASSPEENSGANVLTF. The CDR3 DNA follows: TGTGCCAGCAGTCCCGAGGAAAATTCTGGGGCCAACGTCCTGACTTTC.

The table lists this clonotype with a few counts. The V and J genes are TRBV3-1 and TRBJ2-1; maybe TRBD2 (5 bases). Between the trimmed V and J ends, which lost 5 bases and 6 bases, there was a span of 17 bases. The CDR3 sequence is 15 residues long. From germline, CDR1 is LGHDT and CDR2 YNNKEL (reference sequence). For the CDR3, the DNA is TGTGCCAGCAGCACAAGAGGGTATCTCGGCAATGAGCAGTTCTTC. Translated, it gives CASSTRGYLGNEQFF.

This clonotype was recorded at least ten times. V usage is TRBV28 and J usage is TRBJ2-7; the match to TRBD2 covers 8 bases. The CDR3 runs 14 residues. V lost 6 bases to trimming and J lost 7 bases; unmatched junction nucleotides: 11. The germline gives CDR1 MDHEN, CDR2 SYDVKM. The CDR3 nucleotides are TGTGCCAGCAGATATAGCGGGACGGGGGGAGAGCAGTACTTC. The encoded protein is CASRYSGTGGEQYF.

This clonotype was picked up many times. The chain joins TRBV12-3 or TRBV12-4 to TRBJ1-6; TRBD1 aligns across 9 bases. Germline trimming cut 6 bases from V and 4 bases from J; bases unmatched to any gene: 4. This CDR3 is built from 15 residues. CDR3 DNA: TGTGCCAGCAGCTCCGACAGGGGGTATAATTCACCCCTCCACTTT. Protein: CASSSDRGYNSPLHF.

V gene TRBV3-1 combines with J gene TRBJ1-2; D unresolved. This CDR3 is 15 amino acids long. In germline, CDR1 is LGHDT, CDR2 YNNKEL (reference sequence). The V gene lost 0 bases and the J gene lost 0 bases, with 8 bases spanning the gap. The CDR3 loop is CASSQDLRTNYGYTF. Written as DNA, the CDR3 is TGTGCCAGCAGCCAAGATCTTCGCACTAACTATGGCTACACCTTC.

In its sample, this clonotype was seen many times. The chain uses TRBV5-1 and TRBJ2-3; weak D call: TRBD2 (5 bases). The CDR3 loop spans 15 amino acids. Per the germline V gene, CDR1 is SGHRS and CDR2 is YFSETQ. Trimming stripped 4 bases from V and 1 base from J, with 13 bases between. The CDR3 loop reads CASSPQRGGTDTQYF. CDR3 DNA: TGCGCCAGCAGCCCCCAACGGGGAGGCACAGATACGCAGTATTTT.

This clonotype occurred many times. The V gene is TRBV20-1, the J gene TRBJ2-1; D might be TRBD2 (5 bases). CDR1 is DFQATT, CDR2 SNEGSKA, per germline (reference sequence). The ends were cut back, 6 bases at V and 12 bases at J, with 15 bases in the middle. The length of the CDR3 is 11 residues. CDR3 in amino acids: CSARDWSGQFF. The CDR3 bases are TGCAGTGCCCGTGACTGGAGCGGGCAGTTCTTC.

This clonotype was observed at least ten times. The chain carries TRBV12-3 or TRBV12-4 and TRBJ1-5; D is undetermined. The V end lost 7 bases, the J end lost 5 bases, and 9 bases lay between the germline ends. The CDR3 is 12 residues long. This CDR3 reads CASTLMDQPQHF. The CDR3 nucleotides read TGTGCCAGCACCCTAATGGATCAGCCCCAGCATTTT.

This clonotype was found many times. This rearrangement joins TRBV15 to TRBJ2-7, with TRBD2 as a possible D gene (6 bases). Germline V gene data show CDR1 as LNHNV and CDR2 as YYDKDF (reference sequence). With 0 bases removed from V and 4 bases from J, the gap between germline ends came to 13 bases. The CDR3 has 15 residues. CDR3 DNA: TGTGCCACCAGCAGAGATGGTTCGGGAGCATACGAGCAGTACTTC. This encodes CATSRDGSGAYEQYF. The full variable domain, rest sourced from reference TRBV15 and TRBJ2-7, is DAMVIQNPRYQVTQFGKPVTLSCSQTLNHNVMYWYQQKSSQAPKLLFHYYDKDFNNEADTPDNFQSRRPNTSFCFLDIRSPGLGDTAMYLCATSRDGSGAYEQYFGPGTRLTVT.

A remark on this clonotype: Given a much more abundant clone one base away, this may be a read error. V is TRBV29-1 and J is TRBJ2-3, with TRBD2 as a possible D gene (6 bases). The length of the CDR3 is 14 residues. V gave up 7 bases and J gave up 8 bases, with 22 bases separating them. Germline values: CDR1 SQVTM, CDR2 ANQGSEA. The CDR3 region has the DNA TGCAGCGGACTATCCGGGACTCCACGGGGTACGCAGTATTTT. Protein: CSGLSGTPRGTQYF.

This clonotype was seen at least ten times. V is TRBV7-6 and J is TRBJ1-4, with TRBD1 identical over 9 bases. V lost 5 bases, J lost 0 bases, and 4 bases stayed unmatched. CDR1 is SGHVS, CDR2 FNYEAQ, per germline. CDR3 size: 16 residues. This CDR3 reads CASSQTGGTTNEKLFF. The CDR3 nucleotides read TGTGCCAGCAGCCAGACAGGGGGAACAACTAATGAAAAACTGTTTTTT. Complete variable domain (other parts from reference TRBV7-6 and TRBJ1-4): GAGVSQSPRYKVTKRGQDVALRCDPISGHVSLYWYRQALGQGPEFLTYFNYEAQQDKSGLPNDRFSAERPEGSISTLTIQRTEQRDSAMYRCASSQTGGTTNEKLFFGSGTQLSVL.

This clonotype was counted ten times or more. The chain links TRBV11-2 to TRBJ2-3; D might be TRBD1 or TRBD2, each matching 6 bases. CDR1 is SGHAT, CDR2 FQNNGV, per germline. V was clipped by 2 bases and J by 3 bases, with 24 bases between them. This CDR3 is built from 19 residues. In nucleotides, the CDR3 is TGTGCCAGCAGCTTACGGGCTAGCTACGGGGGCATGGTAACAGATACGCAGTATTTT. It yields the protein CASSLRASYGGMVTDTQYF.

This clonotype was counted many times. The chain is built from TRBV6-5 and TRBJ2-1; maybe TRBD2 (5 bases). The CDR3 sequence is 14 residues long. Germline V gene sequence: CDR1 MNHEY, CDR2 SVGAGI. V was clipped by 7 bases and J by 0 bases, with 10 bases between them. The CDR3 here is CASTRADSYNEQFF. CDR3 DNA: TGTGCCAGCACCCGAGCGGACTCCTACAATGAGCAGTTCTTC.

This clonotype was picked up many times. The chain combines TRBV6-1 with TRBJ1-1; no clear D gene. V gave up 7 bases and J gave up 3 bases, with 15 bases separating them. Germline lookup yields CDR1 MNHNS and CDR2 SASEGT. The CDR3 runs to 14 residues. The CDR3 region has the DNA TGTGCCAGCACCCTTCCCCCCCCGTACACTGAAGCTTTCTTT. Translating gives CASTLPPPYTEAFF.

This clonotype was found a few times. The chain is built from TRBV4-1 and TRBJ2-6, with D perhaps being TRBD1 or TRBD2 (6 bases each). Deletions cut 0 bases from V and 1 base from J, with 16 bases between. CDR1 is MGHRA, CDR2 YSYEKL, per germline. The CDR3 sequence is 19 residues long. DNA of the CDR3: TGCGCCAGCAGCCAAGATCTCTCGGGGGCCAAATCTGGGGCCAACGTCCTGACTTTC. Protein product: CASSQDLSGAKSGANVLTF.

This clonotype appeared many times. This chain links TRBV24-1 with TRBJ2-1, with 8 bases lining up with TRBD2. CDR3 size: 20 residues. The germline V gene has CDR1 KGHDR and CDR2 SFDVKD. Trimming at V came to 5 bases and at J to 1 base, leaving 18 bases not matched to a gene. CDR3 residues: CATSASVNRASGQSYNEQFF. The CDR3 nucleotides read TGTGCCACCAGTGCCTCCGTTAATAGGGCTAGCGGGCAATCCTACAATGAGCAGTTCTTC.

The table lists this clonotype with many counts. The chain links TRBV10-3 to TRBJ2-1, with 13 bases fitting TRBD2. The CDR3 extends over 16 amino acids. The V segment lost 0 bases and the J segment 6 bases; nucleotides outside the gene matches: 2. Germline CDR1 reads ENHRY; CDR2 reads SYGVKD. The CDR3 loop is CAISESGLAGANEQFF. In DNA form, the CDR3 reads TGTGCCATCAGTGAGTCAGGACTAGCGGGAGCCAATGAGCAGTTCTTC.

Many counts were recorded for this clonotype. Here the CDR3 DNA reads TGCAGTGCCATCCCGGGACAGGGAAAAGAGACCCAGTACTTC. It specifies CSAIPGQGKETQYF. The chain has TRBV20-1 and TRBJ2-5, with 9 bases lining up with TRBD1. This CDR3 is built from 14 residues. V was clipped by 6 bases and J by 3 bases; unmatched bases: 8. The germline V gene has CDR1 DFQATT and CDR2 SNEGSKA (reference sequence).

This clonotype was seen more than once but under ten times. This chain uses TRBV15 with TRBJ2-5, with D possibly being TRBD2 (5 bases). V was shortened by 0 bases and J by 5 bases, with 13 bases between the two germline ends. The germline CDR1 and CDR2 sequences are LNHNV and YYDKDF (reference sequence). This CDR3 region has 15 residues. The CDR3 loop is CATSRDPGNGETQYF. The CDR3 coding sequence is TGTGCCACCAGCAGAGATCCCGGGAATGGGGAGACCCAGTACTTC.